Presented here are 15 T cell receptor beta chains from one specimen sequenced in a study of vaccination and CD4 T cells after COVID-19. No antigen has been identified for these receptors. The Oncomine TCR Beta short-read assay was applied to DNA of cultured CD4+ T cells. TCRdb re-analysed the PCR reads in MiXCR, keeping a single row per CDR3 protein. The sample includes roughly 8,000 distinct CDR3 sequences, 51% of them seen just once. The treatment is: 10-day PBMC culture with coronavirus spike peptide pools or control peptides (ViraFEST assay). The source material was CD4+ T cells from blood, cultured in vitro. The receptors originated from a human donor who had recovered from COVID-19.

Only one count was recorded for this clonotype. V gene TRBV6-2 or TRBV6-3 combines with J gene TRBJ1-1; the D gene is possibly TRBD1 (5 bases). The CDR3 has 13 amino acids. The V gene's germline CDR1 is MNHEY and CDR2 SVGEGT. Trimming cost V 6 bases and J 1 base, with 9 bases left between them. Written as DNA, the CDR3 is TGTGCCAGCAGGGGACTCTCGAACACTGAAGCTTTCTTT. Encoded protein: CASRGLSNTEAFF.

This clonotype is a singleton in its sample. A much bigger clone sits one base away, suggesting this may be a read error. The chain uses TRBV6-2 or TRBV6-3 and TRBJ1-5; the D gene is possibly TRBD1 (6 bases). The CDR3 runs to 16 residues. Per germline, CDR1 MNHEY and CDR2 SVGEGT. This CDR3 reads CASRAGDIGFNQLQHF. DNA of the CDR3: TGTGCCAGCAGAGCCGGGGACATCGGATTCAATCAGCTCCAGCATTTT.

This clonotype showed up just a few times. The CDR3: CASSLGLPGTDTQYF. The CDR3 DNA sequence: TGTGCCAGCAGCTTGGGACTTCCCGGCACAGATACGCAGTATTTT. This rearrangement joins TRBV7-9 to TRBJ2-3; D possibly corresponds to TRBD2 (6 bases). With 3 bases removed from V and 1 base from J, the gap between germline ends came to 11 bases. There are 15 residues in the CDR3. Per germline, CDR1 SEHNR and CDR2 FQNEAQ (reference sequence).

The chain joins TRBV19 to TRBJ1-6; D unresolved. The germline V gene has CDR1 LNHDA and CDR2 SQIVND (reference sequence). The CDR3 runs to 18 residues. V was clipped by 6 bases and J by 1 base, with 19 bases between them. This CDR3 reads CASSRRSRVWSYNSPLHF. CDR3 sequence (DNA): TGTGCCAGTAGCCGTCGTTCTAGGGTTTGGTCCTATAATTCACCCCTCCACTTT. The full variable domain, with the rest looked up from reference TRBV19 and TRBJ1-6, is DGGITQSPKYLFRKEGQNVTLSCEQNLNHDAMYWYRQDPGQGLRLIYYSQIVNDFQKGDIAEGYSVSREKKESFPLTVTSAQKNPTAFYLCASSRRSRVWSYNSPLHFGNGTRLTVT.

This clonotype was observed once. The chain employs TRBV29-1 and TRBJ2-5; D unclear. Looked up from germline, CDR1 is SQVTM and CDR2 is ANQGSEA. CDR3 size: 11 residues. The ends were cut back, 6 bases at V and 2 bases at J, with 7 bases in the middle. DNA of the CDR3: TGCAGCGTCCGAAATCAAGAGACCCAGTACTTC. This translates into CSVRNQETQYF.

CDR3 nucleotide sequence: TGCAGTGCTAGAAAATGGGCGCTCAGCTCCTACGAGCAGTACTTC. This sequence encodes CSARKWALSSYEQYF. This sequence joins TRBV20-1 and TRBJ2-7; D remains unclear. The CDR3 spans 15 residues. From germline, CDR1 is DFQATT and CDR2 SNEGSKA (reference sequence). V was shortened by 2 bases and J by 0 bases, with 14 bases between the two germline ends.

Within the sample, this clonotype is medium-sized. This chain links TRBV28 with TRBJ2-7, with TRBD2 matching over 12 bases. The germline CDR1 and CDR2 sequences are MDHEN and SYDVKM. With 6 bases clipped from V and 3 bases from J, the junction kept 24 bases outside the gene matches. This CDR3 contains 21 residues. In nucleotides, the CDR3 is TGTGCCAGCAGCTCTCCGCGGGGAGGCTGGCTAGCGGGAGGGAATATCTACGAGCAGTACTTC. Its protein product is CASSSPRGGWLAGGNIYEQYF.

This chain uses TRBV6-1 with TRBJ1-5, with D maybe TRBD1 (5 bases). Germline assignment: CDR1 MNHNS and CDR2 SASEGT. The V and J ends lost 1 base and 1 base respectively, with 11 bases between them. The CDR3 length is 16 residues. The CDR3 loop is CASSEGGGKSNQPQHF. In DNA, the CDR3 is TGTGCCAGCAGTGAAGGGGGGGGTAAAAGCAATCAGCCCCAGCATTTT.

The V and J genes are TRBV6-2 or TRBV6-3 and TRBJ1-5; D is unclear. Looked up from germline, CDR1 is MNHEY and CDR2 is SVGEGT. This CDR3 has 14 residues. V gave up 2 bases and J gave up 4 bases, with 9 bases separating them. The CDR3 DNA follows: TGTGCCAGCAGTTACACCTCTTGGAATCAGCCCCAGCATTTT. Translated, it gives CASSYTSWNQPQHF.

This chain uses TRBV7-9 with TRBJ1-1, with D maybe TRBD1 (5 bases). V was trimmed by 1 base and J by 2 bases, leaving 11 bases between them. This CDR3 is 15 amino acids long. Germline assignment: CDR1 SEHNR and CDR2 FQNEAQ (reference sequence). DNA for the CDR3: TGTGCCAGCAGCTTAGATCCAGGACATAACACTGAAGCTTTCTTT. Its translation: CASSLDPGHNTEAFF. The entire variable domain, with the rest obtained from reference TRBV7-9 and TRBJ1-1, is as follows: DTGVSQNPRHKITKRGQNVTFRCDPISEHNRLYWYRQTLGQGPEFLTYFQNEAQLEKSRLLSDRFSAERPKGSFSTLEIQRTEQGDSAMYLCASSLDPGHNTEAFFGQGTRLTVV.

This chain uses TRBV7-2 with TRBJ2-7, with 10 bases identical to TRBD2. Germline values: CDR1 SGHTA, CDR2 FQGNSA. The CDR3 runs 15 residues. V was clipped by 5 bases and J by 10 bases; unmatched bases: 14. The CDR3 bases are TGTGCCAGCAGCGCGCCGGGACTAGCGTCCGCGGGACAGTACTTC. Protein: CASSAPGLASAGQYF.

The rearrangement links TRBV28 to TRBJ1-1; D uncertain. The CDR3 spans 12 residues. Germline V gene data show CDR1 as MDHEN and CDR2 as SYDVKM. Between the trimmed V and J ends, which lost 1 base and 4 bases, there was a span of 4 bases. CDR3 in DNA: TGTGCCAGCAGTTTATTTTCCACTGAAGCTTTCTTT. Amino acid sequence: CASSLFSTEAFF.

This clonotype was seen a few times. Written as DNA, the CDR3 is TGCAGTGCTGTACAGGGGGTGCAGTACTTC. It translates to CSAVQGVQYF. The gene calls are TRBV20-1 and TRBJ2-7, with 8 bases fitting TRBD1. Germline CDR1 and CDR2: DFQATT and SNEGSKA (reference sequence). Trimming removed 5 bases from V and 9 bases from J; junction bases left unmatched: 3. The CDR3 sequence is 10 residues long.

The rearrangement links TRBV21-1 to TRBJ1-6; the D call TRBD1 from the table was never checked on the DNA. TRBV21-1 is shown as a pseudogene. This CDR3 spans 12 amino acids. The CDR3 DNA follows: TGTGCCAGCAGCAAGGGGGATGGGGCCCTCCACTTT. Amino acids: CASSKGDGALHF.

The V gene is TRBV6-2 or TRBV6-3, the J gene TRBJ2-3, with 9 bases aligning to TRBD2. V lost 8 bases and J lost 0; bases outside the gene matches: 15. Looked up from germline, CDR1 is MNHEY and CDR2 is SVGEGT. The CDR3 extends over 18 amino acids. CDR3 sequence reads: CASPKRGGAPFSTDTQYF. The CDR3, as DNA: TGTGCCAGCCCCAAACGCGGGGGGGCTCCCTTTAGCACAGATACGCAGTATTTT.